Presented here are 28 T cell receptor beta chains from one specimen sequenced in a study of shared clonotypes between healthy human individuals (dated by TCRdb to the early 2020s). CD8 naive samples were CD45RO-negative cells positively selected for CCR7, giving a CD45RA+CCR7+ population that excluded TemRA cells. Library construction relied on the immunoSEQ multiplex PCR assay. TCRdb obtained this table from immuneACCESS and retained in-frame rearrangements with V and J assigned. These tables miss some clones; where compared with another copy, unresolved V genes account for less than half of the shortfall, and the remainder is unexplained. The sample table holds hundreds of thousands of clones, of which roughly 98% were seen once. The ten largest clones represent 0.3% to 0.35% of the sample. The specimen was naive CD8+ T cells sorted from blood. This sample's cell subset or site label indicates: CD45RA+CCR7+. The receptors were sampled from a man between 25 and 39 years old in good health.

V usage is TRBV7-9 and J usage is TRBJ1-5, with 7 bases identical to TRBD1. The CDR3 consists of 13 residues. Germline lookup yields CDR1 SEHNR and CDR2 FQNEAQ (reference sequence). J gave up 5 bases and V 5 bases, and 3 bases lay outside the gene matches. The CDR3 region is CASSNDRDQPQHF. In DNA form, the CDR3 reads TGTGCCAGCAGCAACGACAGGGATCAGCCCCAGCATTTT.

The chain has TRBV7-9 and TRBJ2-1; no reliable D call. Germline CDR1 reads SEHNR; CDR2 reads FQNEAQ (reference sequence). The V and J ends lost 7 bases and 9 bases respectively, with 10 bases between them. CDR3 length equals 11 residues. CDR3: CASTSETEQFF. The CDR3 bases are TGTGCCAGCACCTCCGAGACTGAGCAGTTCTTC.

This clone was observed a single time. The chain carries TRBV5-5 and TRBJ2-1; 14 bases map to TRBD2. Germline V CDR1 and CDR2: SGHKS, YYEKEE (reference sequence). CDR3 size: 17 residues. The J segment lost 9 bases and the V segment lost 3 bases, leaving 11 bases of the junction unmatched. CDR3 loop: CASSSGWGLAGVSEQFF. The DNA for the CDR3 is TGTGCCAGCAGCTCGGGTTGGGGACTAGCGGGAGTGAGTGAGCAGTTCTTC.

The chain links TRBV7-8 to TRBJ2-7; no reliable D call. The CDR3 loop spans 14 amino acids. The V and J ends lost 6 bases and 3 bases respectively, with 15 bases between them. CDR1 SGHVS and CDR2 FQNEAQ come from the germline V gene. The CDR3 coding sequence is TGTGCCAGCAGTGATGGCCCAGAGGACTACGAGCAGTACTTC. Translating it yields CASSDGPEDYEQYF.

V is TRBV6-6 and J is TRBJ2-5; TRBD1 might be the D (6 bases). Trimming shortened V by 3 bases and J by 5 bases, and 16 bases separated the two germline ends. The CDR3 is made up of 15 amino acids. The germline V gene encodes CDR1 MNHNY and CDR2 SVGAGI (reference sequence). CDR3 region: CASSYPGVLWETQYF. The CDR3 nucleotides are TGTGCCAGCAGTTATCCAGGGGTTTTGTGGGAGACCCAGTACTTC.

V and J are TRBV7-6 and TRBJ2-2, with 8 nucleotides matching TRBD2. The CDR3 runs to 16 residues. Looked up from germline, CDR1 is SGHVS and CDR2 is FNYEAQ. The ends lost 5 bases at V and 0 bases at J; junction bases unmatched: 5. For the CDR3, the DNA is TGTGCCAGCAGCGTGACTAGCGTATCGAACACCGGGGAGCTGTTTTTT. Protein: CASSVTSVSNTGELFF.

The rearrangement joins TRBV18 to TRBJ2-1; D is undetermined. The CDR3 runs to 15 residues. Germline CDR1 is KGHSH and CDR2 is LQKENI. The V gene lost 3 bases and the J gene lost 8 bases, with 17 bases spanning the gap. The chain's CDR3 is CASSPPDSGFDEQFF. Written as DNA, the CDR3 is TGTGCCAGCTCACCTCCGGATTCCGGTTTCGATGAGCAGTTCTTC.

In nucleotides, the CDR3 is TGCGCCAGCAGCCAAGATCGGATAGCGGGATATTACTACGAGCAGTACTTC. It is translated as CASSQDRIAGYYYEQYF. This chain connects TRBV4-3 to TRBJ2-7, with TRBD2 matching 8 bases. The ends lost 0 bases at V and 3 bases at J; junction bases unmatched: 10. The CDR3 consists of 17 residues. Germline lookup yields CDR1 LGHNA and CDR2 YSLEER.

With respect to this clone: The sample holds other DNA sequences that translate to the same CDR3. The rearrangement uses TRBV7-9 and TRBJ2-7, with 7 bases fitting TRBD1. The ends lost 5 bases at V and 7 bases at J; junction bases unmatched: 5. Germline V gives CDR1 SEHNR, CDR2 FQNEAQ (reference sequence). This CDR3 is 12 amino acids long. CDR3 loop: CASSVTGDEQYF. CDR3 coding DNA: TGTGCCAGCAGCGTAACAGGGGATGAGCAGTACTTC. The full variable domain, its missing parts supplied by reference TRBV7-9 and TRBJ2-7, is DTGVSQNPRHKITKRGQNVTFRCDPISEHNRLYWYRQTLGQGPEFLTYFQNEAQLEKSRLLSDRFSAERPKGSFSTLEIQRTEQGDSAMYLCASSVTGDEQYFGPGTRLTVT.

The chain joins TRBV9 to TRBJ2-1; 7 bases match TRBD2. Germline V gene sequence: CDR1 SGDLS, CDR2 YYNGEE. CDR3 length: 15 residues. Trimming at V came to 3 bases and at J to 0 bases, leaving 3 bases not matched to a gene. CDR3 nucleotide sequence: TGTGCCAGCAGCGAAGCGGGAAACTCCTACAATGAGCAGTTCTTC. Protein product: CASSEAGNSYNEQFF.

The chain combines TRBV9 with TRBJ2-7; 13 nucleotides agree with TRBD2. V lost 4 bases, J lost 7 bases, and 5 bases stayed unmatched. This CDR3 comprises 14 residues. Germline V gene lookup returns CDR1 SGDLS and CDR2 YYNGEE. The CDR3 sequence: CASSSGLAGWEQYF. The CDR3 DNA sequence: TGTGCCAGCAGCTCGGGACTAGCGGGGTGGGAGCAGTACTTC.

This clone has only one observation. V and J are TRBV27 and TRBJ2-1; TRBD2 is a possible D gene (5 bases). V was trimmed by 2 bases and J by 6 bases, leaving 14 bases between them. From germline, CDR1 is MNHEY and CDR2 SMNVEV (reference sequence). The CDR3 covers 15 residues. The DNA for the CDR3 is TGTGCCAGCAGTTTAGCCGGACTCCCCTTCAATGAGCAGTTCTTC. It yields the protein CASSLAGLPFNEQFF.

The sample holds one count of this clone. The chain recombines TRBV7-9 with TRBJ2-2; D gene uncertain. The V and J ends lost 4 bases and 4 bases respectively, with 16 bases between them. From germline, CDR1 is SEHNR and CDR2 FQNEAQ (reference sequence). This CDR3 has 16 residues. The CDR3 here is CASSSDRELVTGELFF. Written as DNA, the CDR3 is TGTGCCAGCAGCTCAGACCGTGAACTTGTCACCGGGGAGCTGTTTTTT.

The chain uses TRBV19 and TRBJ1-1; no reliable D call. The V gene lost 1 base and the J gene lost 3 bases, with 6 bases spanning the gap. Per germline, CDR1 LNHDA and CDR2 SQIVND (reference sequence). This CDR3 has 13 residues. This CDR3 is CASSIGRHTEAFF. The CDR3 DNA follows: TGTGCCAGTAGTATAGGTCGTCACACTGAAGCTTTCTTT.

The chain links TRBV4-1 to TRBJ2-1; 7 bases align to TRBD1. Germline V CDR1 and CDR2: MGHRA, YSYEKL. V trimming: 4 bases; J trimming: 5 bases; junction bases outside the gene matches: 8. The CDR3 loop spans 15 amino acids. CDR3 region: CASSLRTGYNNEQFF. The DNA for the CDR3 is TGCGCCAGCAGCCTCCGGACAGGTTATAACAATGAGCAGTTCTTC.

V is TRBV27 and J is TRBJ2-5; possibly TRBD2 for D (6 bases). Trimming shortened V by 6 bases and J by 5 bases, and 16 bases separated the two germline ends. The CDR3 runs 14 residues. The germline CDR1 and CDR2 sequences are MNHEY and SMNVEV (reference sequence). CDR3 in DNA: TGTGCCAGCAGACCCGCGGGGAGGATCGAGACCCAGTACTTC. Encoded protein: CASRPAGRIETQYF.

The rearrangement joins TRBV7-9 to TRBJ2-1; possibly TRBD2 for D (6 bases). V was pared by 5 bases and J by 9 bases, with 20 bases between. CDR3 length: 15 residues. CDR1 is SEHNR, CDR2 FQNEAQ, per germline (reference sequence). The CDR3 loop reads CASSPQLGLGGEQFF. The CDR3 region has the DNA TGTGCCAGCAGCCCCCAACTAGGGCTGGGGGGTGAGCAGTTCTTC.

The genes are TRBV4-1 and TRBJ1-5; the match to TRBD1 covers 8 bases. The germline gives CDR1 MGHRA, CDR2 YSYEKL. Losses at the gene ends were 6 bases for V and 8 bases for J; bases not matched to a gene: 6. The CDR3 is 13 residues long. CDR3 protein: CASSRQGFEPQHF. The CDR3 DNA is TGCGCCAGCAGTCGACAGGGGTTTGAGCCCCAGCATTTT.

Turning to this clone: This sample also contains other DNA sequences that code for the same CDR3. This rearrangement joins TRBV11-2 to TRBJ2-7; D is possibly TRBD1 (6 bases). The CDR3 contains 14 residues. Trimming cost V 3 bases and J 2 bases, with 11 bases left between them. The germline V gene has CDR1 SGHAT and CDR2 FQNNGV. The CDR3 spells CASSLGAGPYEQYF. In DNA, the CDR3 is TGTGCCAGCAGCTTGGGGGCAGGGCCCTACGAGCAGTACTTC.

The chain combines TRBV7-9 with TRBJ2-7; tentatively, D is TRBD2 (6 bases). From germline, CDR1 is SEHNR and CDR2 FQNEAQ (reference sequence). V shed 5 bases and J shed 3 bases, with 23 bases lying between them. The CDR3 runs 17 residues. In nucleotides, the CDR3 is TGTGCCAGCAGCCCAAAATCCTGGACAACCGGGGGCTACGAGCAGTACTTC. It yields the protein CASSPKSWTTGGYEQYF.

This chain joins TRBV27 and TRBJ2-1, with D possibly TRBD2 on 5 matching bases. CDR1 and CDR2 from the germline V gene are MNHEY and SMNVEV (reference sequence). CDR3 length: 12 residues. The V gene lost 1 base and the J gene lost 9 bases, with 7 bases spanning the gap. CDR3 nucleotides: TGTGCCAGCAGTTTATTACGGGGTGAGCAGTTCTTC. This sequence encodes CASSLLRGEQFF.

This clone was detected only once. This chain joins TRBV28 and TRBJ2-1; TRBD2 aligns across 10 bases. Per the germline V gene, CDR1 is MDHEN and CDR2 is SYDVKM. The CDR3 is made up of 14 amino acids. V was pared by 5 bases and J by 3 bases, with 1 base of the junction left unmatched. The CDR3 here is CASSASGSYNEQFF. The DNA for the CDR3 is TGTGCCAGCAGTGCTAGCGGGAGCTACAATGAGCAGTTCTTC.

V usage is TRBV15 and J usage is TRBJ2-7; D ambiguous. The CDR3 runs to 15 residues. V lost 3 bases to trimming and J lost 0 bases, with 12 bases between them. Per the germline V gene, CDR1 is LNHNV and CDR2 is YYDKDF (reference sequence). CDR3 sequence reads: CATSRDGASSYEQYF. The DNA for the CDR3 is TGTGCCACCAGCAGGGATGGAGCTAGCTCCTACGAGCAGTACTTC.

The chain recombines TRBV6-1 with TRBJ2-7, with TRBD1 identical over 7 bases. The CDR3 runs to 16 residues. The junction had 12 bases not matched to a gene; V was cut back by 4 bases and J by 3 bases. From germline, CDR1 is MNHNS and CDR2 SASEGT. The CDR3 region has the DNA TGTGCCAGCAGTGGGGAACCGGACAGGTCTCACTACGAGCAGTACTTC. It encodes CASSGEPDRSHYEQYF.

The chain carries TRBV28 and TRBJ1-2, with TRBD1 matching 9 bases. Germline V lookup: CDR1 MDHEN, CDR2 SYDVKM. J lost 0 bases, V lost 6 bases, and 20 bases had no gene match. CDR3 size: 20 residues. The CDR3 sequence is CASSKGQGGPRTYTNYGYTF. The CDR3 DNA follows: TGTGCCAGCAGCAAGGGACAGGGTGGCCCGAGGACCTACACTAACTATGGCTACACCTTC.

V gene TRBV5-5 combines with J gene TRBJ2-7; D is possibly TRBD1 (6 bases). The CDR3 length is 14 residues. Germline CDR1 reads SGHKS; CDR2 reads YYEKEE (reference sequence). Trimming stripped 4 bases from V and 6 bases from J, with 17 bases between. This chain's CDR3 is CASSPRGGRGEQYF. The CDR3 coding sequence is TGTGCCAGCAGCCCAAGAGGGGGAAGGGGCGAGCAGTACTTC. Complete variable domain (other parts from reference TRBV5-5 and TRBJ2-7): DAGVTQSPTHLIKTRGQQVTLRCSPISGHKSVSWYQQVLGQGPQFIFQYYEKEERGRGNFPDRFSARQFPNYSSELNVNALLLGDSALYLCASSPRGGRGEQYFGPGTRLTVT.

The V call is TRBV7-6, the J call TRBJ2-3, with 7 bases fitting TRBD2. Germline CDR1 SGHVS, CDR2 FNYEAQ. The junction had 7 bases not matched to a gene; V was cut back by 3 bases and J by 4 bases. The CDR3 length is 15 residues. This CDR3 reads CASSFRGRAADTQYF. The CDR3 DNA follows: TGTGCCAGCAGCTTCCGTGGGAGGGCCGCAGATACGCAGTATTTT.

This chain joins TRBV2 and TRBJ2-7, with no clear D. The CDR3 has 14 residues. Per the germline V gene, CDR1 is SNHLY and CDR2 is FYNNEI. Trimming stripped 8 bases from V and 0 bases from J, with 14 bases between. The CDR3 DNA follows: TGTGCCAGCGGTGCCATGGGGAACTCCTACGAGCAGTACTTC. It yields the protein CASGAMGNSYEQYF.